This TCR beta chain was profiled in a study of lymphopenia after photon versus proton radiotherapy. Points from the study as a whole: Oligoclonal CD8+ Temra expansion after nadir drove photon patients' diversity drop. Authors raise, but do not show, better survival with proton therapy. Relative stability marked proton patients; photon patients lost diversity and naive cells. Larger post-nadir TCR diversity loss correlated inversely with survival in deceased patients.

Generated by immunoSEQ multiplex PCR, the TCRdb table keeps only in-frame clones and is missing some. The table has about 34,000 clones, 84% seen once. On this clone itself: Its antigen is undetermined.

The CDR3 has 13 residues. Germline CDR1 MNHEY, CDR2 SVGAGI. V dropped 6 bases and J dropped 4 bases, with 10 bases sitting between them. The chain links TRBV6-5 to TRBJ1-5, with a weak D call TRBD1 (6 bases). Source: peripheral blood, taken from a patient treated with proton-based radiotherapy. The receptor's source is a woman between 70 and 85 years old with pancreatic cancer. The CDR3 is CASRLDRNQPQHF. The CDR3 DNA is TGTGCCAGCAGACTAGACAGGAATCAGCCCCAGCATTTT.